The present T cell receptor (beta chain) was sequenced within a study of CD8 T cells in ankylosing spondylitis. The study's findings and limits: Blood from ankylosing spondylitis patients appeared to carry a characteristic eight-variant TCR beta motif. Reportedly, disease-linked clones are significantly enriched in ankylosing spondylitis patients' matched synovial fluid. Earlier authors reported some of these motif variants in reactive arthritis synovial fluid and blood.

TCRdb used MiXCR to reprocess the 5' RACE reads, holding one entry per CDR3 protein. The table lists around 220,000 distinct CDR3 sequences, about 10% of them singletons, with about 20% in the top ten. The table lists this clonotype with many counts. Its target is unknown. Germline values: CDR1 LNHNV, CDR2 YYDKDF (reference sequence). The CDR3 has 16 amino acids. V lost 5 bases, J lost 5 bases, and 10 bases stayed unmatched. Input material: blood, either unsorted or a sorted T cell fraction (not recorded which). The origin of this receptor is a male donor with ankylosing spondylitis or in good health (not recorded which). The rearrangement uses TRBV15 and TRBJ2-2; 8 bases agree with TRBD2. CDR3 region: CATSPEERGRTGELFF. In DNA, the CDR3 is TGTGCCACCAGCCCCGAGGAGCGGGGGAGAACCGGGGAGCTGTTTTTT.